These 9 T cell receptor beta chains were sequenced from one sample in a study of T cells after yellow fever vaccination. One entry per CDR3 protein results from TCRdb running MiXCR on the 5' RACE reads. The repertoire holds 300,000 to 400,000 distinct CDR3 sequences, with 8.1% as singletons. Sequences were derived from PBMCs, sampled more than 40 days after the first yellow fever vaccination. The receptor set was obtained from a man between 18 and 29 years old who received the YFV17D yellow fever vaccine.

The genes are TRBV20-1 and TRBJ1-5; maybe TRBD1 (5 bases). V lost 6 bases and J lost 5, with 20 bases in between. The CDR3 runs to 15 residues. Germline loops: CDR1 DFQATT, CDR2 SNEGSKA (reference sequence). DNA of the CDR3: TGCAGTGCCCCCCCTCCAGGGCTCCTCGATCAGCCCCAGCATTTT. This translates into CSAPPPGLLDQPQHF.

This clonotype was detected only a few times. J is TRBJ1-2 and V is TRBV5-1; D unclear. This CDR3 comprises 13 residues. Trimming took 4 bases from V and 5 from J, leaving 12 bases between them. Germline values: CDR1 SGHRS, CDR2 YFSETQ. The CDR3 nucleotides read TGCGCCAGCAGCACCTCCACCGCTTATGGCTACACCTTC. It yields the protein CASSTSTAYGYTF.

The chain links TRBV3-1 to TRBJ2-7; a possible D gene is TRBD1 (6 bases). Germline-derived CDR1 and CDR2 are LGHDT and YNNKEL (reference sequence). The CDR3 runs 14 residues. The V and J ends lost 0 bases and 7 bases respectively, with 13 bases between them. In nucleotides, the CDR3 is TGTGCCAGCAGCCAAGATGTCAGGGGAAGTGAGCAGTACTTC. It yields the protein CASSQDVRGSEQYF.

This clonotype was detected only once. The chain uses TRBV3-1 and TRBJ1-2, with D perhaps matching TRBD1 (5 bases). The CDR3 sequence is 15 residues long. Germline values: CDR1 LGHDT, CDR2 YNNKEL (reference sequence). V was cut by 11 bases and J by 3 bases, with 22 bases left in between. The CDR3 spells CASSPSGQEDYGYTF. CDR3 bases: TGTGCCTCCAGCCCCTCAGGGCAGGAAGACTATGGCTACACCTTC.

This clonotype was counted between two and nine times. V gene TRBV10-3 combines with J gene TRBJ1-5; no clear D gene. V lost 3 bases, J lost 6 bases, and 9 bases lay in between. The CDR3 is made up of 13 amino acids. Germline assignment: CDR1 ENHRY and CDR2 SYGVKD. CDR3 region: CAISDPGVQPQHF. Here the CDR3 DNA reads TGTGCCATCAGTGATCCCGGGGTTCAGCCCCAGCATTTT.

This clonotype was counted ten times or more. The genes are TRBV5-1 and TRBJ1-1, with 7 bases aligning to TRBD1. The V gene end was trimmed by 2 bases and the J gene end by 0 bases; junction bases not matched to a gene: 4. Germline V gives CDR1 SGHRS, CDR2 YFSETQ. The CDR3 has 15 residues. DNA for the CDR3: TGCGCCAGCAGCTTCAGGGGGTCCTTGAACACTGAAGCTTTCTTT. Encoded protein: CASSFRGSLNTEAFF.

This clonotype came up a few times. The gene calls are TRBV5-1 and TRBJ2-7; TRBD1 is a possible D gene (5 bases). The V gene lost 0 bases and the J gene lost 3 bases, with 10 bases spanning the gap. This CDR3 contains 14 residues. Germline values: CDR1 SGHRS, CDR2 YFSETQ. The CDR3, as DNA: TGCGCCAGCAGCTTGGGGGGCGGATACTACGAGCAGTACTTC. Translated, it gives CASSLGGGYYEQYF.

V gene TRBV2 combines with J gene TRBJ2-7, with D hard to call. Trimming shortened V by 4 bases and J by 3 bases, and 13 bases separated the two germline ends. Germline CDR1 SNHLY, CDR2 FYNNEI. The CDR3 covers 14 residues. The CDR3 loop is CASSVSRQVYEQYV. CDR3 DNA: TGTGCCAGCAGTGTTTCCCGGCAGGTCTACGAGCAGTACGTC.

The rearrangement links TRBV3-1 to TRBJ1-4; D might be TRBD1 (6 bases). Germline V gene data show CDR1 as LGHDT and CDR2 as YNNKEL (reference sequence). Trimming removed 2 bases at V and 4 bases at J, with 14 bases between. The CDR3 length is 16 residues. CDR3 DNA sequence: TGTGCCAGCAGCCAACGGGGGCGCGGGGGTAATGAAAAACTGTTTTTT. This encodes CASSQRGRGGNEKLFF.